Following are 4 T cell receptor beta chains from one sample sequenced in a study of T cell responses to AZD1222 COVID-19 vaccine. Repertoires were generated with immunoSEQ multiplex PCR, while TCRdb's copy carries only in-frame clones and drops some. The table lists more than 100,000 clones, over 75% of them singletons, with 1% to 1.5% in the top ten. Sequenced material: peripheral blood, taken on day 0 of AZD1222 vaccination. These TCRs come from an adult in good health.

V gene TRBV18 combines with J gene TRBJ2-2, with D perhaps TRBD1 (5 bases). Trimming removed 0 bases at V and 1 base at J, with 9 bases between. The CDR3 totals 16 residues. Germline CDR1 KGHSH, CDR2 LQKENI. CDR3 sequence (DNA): TGTGCCAGCTCACCACCGGGGCAGTTGAACACCGGGGAGCTGTTTTTT. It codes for CASSPPGQLNTGELFF.

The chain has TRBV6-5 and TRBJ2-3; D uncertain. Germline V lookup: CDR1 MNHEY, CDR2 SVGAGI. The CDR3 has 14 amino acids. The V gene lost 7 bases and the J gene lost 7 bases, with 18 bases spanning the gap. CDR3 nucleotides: TGTGCCAGCACTCTGAGCCTCTCGGGCAATACGCAGTATTTT. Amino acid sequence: CASTLSLSGNTQYF.

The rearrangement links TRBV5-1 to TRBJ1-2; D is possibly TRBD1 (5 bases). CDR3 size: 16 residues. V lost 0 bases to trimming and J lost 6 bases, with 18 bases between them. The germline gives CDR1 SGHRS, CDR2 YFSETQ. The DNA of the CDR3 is TGCGCCAGCAGCTTGGAGGCTGCCGGGGCCAATGATGGCTACACCTTC. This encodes CASSLEAAGANDGYTF.

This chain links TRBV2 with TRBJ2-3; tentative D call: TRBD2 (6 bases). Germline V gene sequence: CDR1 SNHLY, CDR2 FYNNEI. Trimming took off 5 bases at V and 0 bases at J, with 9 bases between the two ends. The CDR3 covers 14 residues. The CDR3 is CASSPGLSTDTQYF. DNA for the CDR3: TGTGCCAGCAGTCCGGGACTTAGCACAGATACGCAGTATTTT.